In its sample, the clone carrying this T cell receptor beta chain ranks as medium-sized. Its cognate antigen is unknown. The record originates from a study of HIV-infected patients and healthy controls. Study results and caveats: HIV-infected repertoires had significantly higher mean Gini indices than controls, possibly reflecting oligoclonality. Apparent post-therapy Gini recovery among HIV-infected patients was not reproduced with size-matched repertoires.

Approximately 510 ng RNA was reverse transcribed with alpha and beta constant-region primers. Separate chain-specific third strand synthesis with multiplexing indices produced the alpha and beta libraries. Two random hexamers, added before amplification and joined, formed each molecule's 12-nucleotide barcode. One entry per CDR3 protein results from TCRdb running MiXCR on the 5' RACE reads. Seen here are 13,000 to 15,000 distinct CDR3 sequences, roughly a tenth observed once, and the top ten hold less than 8%. The CDR3 spans 15 residues. V was trimmed by 2 bases and J by 1 base, leaving 12 bases between them. CDR1 and CDR2 from the germline V gene are SGHDT and YYEEEE. All unsorted peripheral T cells were captured because whole blood was used without fractionation. As controls, 10 to 11 uninfected healthy donors gave samples, and several gave two samples about three months apart.

The V gene is TRBV5-6, the J gene TRBJ1-1; D call uncertain. The sequence derives from an adult in good health. The sample was blood. For the CDR3, the DNA is TGTGCCAGCAGCTTCCTGGCTCGAAAGAACACTGAAGCTTTCTTT. It codes for CASSFLARKNTEAFF.